This TCR beta chain was retrieved from a study of technical replicates of blood from a handful of donors. TCRdb's copy holds only in-frame clones and misses some; the assay was immunoSEQ multiplex PCR. In the table there are about 97,000 clones, approximately 96% of which are singletons. V shed 1 base, J shed 2 bases, and the junction held 4 bases outside the gene matches. The germline gives CDR1 LGHNA, CDR2 YNFKEQ. The CDR3 has 15 amino acids. The J gene is TRBJ1-2, the V gene TRBV4-2, with TRBD1 identical over 7 bases. The material sequenced was T cells isolated from PBMCs. The receptor's source is a human donor in good health. The CDR3 here is CASSQGQGPNYGYTF. The CDR3 DNA sequence: TGTGCCAGCAGCCAAGGACAGGGTCCCAACTATGGCTACACCTTC.